The 10 T cell receptor beta chains given below trace back to one sample, sequenced in a study of early T cells in non-severe SARS-CoV-2 infection. TCRdb analysed the 5' RACE reads with MiXCR anew, one entry per CDR3 protein. The top ten hold around 5% of the sample, which has tens of thousands of distinct CDR3 sequences, approximately 13% seen once. Source material: whole blood. All receptors come from an adult who was a healthcare worker with PCR-confirmed SARS-CoV-2 infection or an uninfected control (not recorded which).

This clonotype has a count of ten or more. This sequence joins TRBV3-1 and TRBJ1-2, with D maybe TRBD1 (5 bases). The germline gives CDR1 LGHDT, CDR2 YNNKEL (reference sequence). This CDR3 has 14 amino acids. V lost 2 bases and J 4 bases, leaving 11 bases between the germline ends. The CDR3 protein is CASSQQGVGYGYTF. The CDR3 DNA follows: TGTGCCAGCAGCCAACAGGGTGTAGGCTATGGCTACACCTTC.

This clonotype showed up many times. The J gene is TRBJ2-7, the V gene TRBV11-2, with 10 bases lining up with TRBD1. The J segment lost 4 bases and the V segment lost 5 bases, leaving 8 bases of the junction unmatched. Germline CDR1 is SGHAT and CDR2 is FQNNGV. The CDR3 consists of 15 residues. CDR3 bases: TGTGCCAGCAGCGCCCGACAGGGGGCTATATACGAGCAGTACTTC. Translated: CASSARQGAIYEQYF.

This clonotype was seen at least ten times. This chain uses TRBV3-1 with TRBJ1-1; 10 bases agree with TRBD1. The CDR3 is 14 amino acids. Per germline, CDR1 LGHDT and CDR2 YNNKEL (reference sequence). Unmatched junction bases numbered 6, after V lost 7 bases and J lost 4 bases. This CDR3 reads CASTRTGGGTEAFF. The CDR3 DNA is TGTGCCAGCACCAGGACAGGGGGGGGCACTGAAGCTTTCTTT.

This clonotype is termed medium-sized (0.01 to 0.1%). The chain joins TRBV5-1 to TRBJ2-7, with 12 bases matching TRBD2. Trimming at V came to 4 bases and at J to 0 bases, leaving 2 bases not matched to a gene. CDR3 size: 15 residues. CDR1 and CDR2 from the germline V gene are SGHRS and YFSETQ. The CDR3 DNA follows: TGCGCCAGCAGCCCGACTAGCGGGGGCTCCTACGAGCAGTACTTC. Protein product: CASSPTSGGSYEQYF. Looking up the rest from reference TRBV5-1 and TRBJ2-7 gives the full variable domain: KAGVTQTPRYLIKTRGQQVTLSCSPISGHRSVSWYQQTPGQGLQFLFEYFSETQRNKGNFPGRFSGRQFSNSRSEMNVSTLELGDSALYLCASSPTSGGSYEQYFGPGTRLTVT.

V is TRBV6-1 and J is TRBJ2-3, with TRBD2 matching 10 bases. The germline V gene has CDR1 MNHNS and CDR2 SASEGT. This CDR3 region has 15 residues. Trimming at V came to 2 bases and at J to 4 bases, leaving 3 bases not matched to a gene. The CDR3 DNA is TGTGCCAGCAGTGAAACCAGCGGGGGGGCAGATACGCAGTATTTT. Translated: CASSETSGGADTQYF.

This chain links TRBV5-6 with TRBJ1-2; D unclear. The CDR3 is 13 residues long. Germline V gives CDR1 SGHDT, CDR2 YYEEEE. Trimming pared 2 bases from V and 4 bases from J, leaving 9 bases between. This CDR3 reads CASSLLTGYGYTF. For the CDR3, the DNA is TGTGCCAGCAGCTTATTAACGGGCTATGGCTACACCTTC.

This clonotype was observed many times. The chain has TRBV18 and TRBJ2-7, with TRBD1 matching 7 bases. V trimming: 4 bases; J trimming: 4 bases; junction bases outside the gene matches: 4. In germline, CDR1 is KGHSH, CDR2 LQKENI. The CDR3 extends over 13 amino acids. CDR3 bases: TGTGCCAGCTCACGTACAGGGGAATACGAGCAGTACTTC. As protein: CASSRTGEYEQYF.

The V and J genes are TRBV30 and TRBJ2-3; 7 bases are shared with TRBD2. The CDR3 is 15 amino acids. Germline lookup yields CDR1 GTSNPN and CDR2 SVGIG (reference sequence). With V trimmed by 3 bases and J by 1 base, 7 bases remained unmatched. The CDR3 protein is CAWSSLGGGTDTQYF. CDR3 nucleotides: TGTGCCTGGAGCTCATTGGGGGGGGGCACAGATACGCAGTATTTT.

This clonotype has a count of ten or more. The chain has TRBV7-9 and TRBJ2-2, with D tentatively TRBD2 (6 bases). Germline-derived CDR1 and CDR2 are SEHNR and FQNEAQ (reference sequence). The V end was cut by 4 bases, the J end by 0 bases, with 9 bases between. CDR3 length equals 15 residues. The DNA for the CDR3 is TGTGCCAGCAGCTGGTCGGGAGCGAACACCGGGGAGCTGTTTTTT. Its protein is CASSWSGANTGELFF.

This clonotype was recorded many times. The chain carries TRBV19 and TRBJ2-5; D gene ambiguous. Trimming shortened V by 7 bases and J by 5 bases, and 5 bases separated the two germline ends. The length of the CDR3 is 10 residues. CDR1 and CDR2 from the germline V gene are LNHDA and SQIVND (reference sequence). The CDR3 here is CASMGETQYF. For the CDR3, the DNA is TGTGCCAGTATGGGGGAGACCCAGTACTTC.